This entry lists 23 T cell receptor beta chains sequenced from one sample in a study of OX40 agonist ivuxolimab in advanced cancers. Profiled with immunoSEQ multiplex PCR; TCRdb holds only in-frame clones, not every one. The sample has around 99,000 clones, 90% seen once. The sequencing here drew on CD4+ or CD8+ T cells sorted from blood, taken in a trial of the OX40 agonist ivuxolimab. These receptors came from an adult with an advanced solid tumor such as melanoma, head and neck, liver or kidney cancer.

This chain connects TRBV5-1 to TRBJ2-7; no clear D. Trimming pared 0 bases from V and 3 bases from J, leaving 4 bases between. Germline assignment: CDR1 SGHRS and CDR2 YFSETQ. This CDR3 contains 12 residues. The CDR3 reads CASSLDGYEQYF. In DNA, the CDR3 is TGCGCCAGCAGCTTGGACGGCTACGAGCAGTACTTC.

The V call is TRBV5-1, the J call TRBJ2-1; D gene ambiguous. This CDR3 comprises 16 residues. From germline, CDR1 is SGHRS and CDR2 YFSETQ. V dropped 0 bases and J dropped 9 bases, with 19 bases sitting between them. CDR3 region: CASSLGLLKGNGEQFF. DNA of the CDR3: TGCGCCAGCAGCTTGGGGTTACTGAAGGGAAACGGTGAGCAGTTCTTC.

The rearrangement uses TRBV19 and TRBJ2-5, with TRBD1 matching over 11 bases. The CDR3 sequence is 15 residues long. Germline CDR1 LNHDA, CDR2 SQIVND (reference sequence). V shed 6 bases and J 5 bases; nucleotides not matched to a gene: 8. The CDR3 loop reads CASRARTGGAETQYF. The CDR3 nucleotides read TGTGCCAGTAGGGCTCGGACAGGGGGCGCGGAGACCCAGTACTTC. The full variable domain, rest sourced from reference TRBV19 and TRBJ2-5, is DGGITQSPKYLFRKEGQNVTLSCEQNLNHDAMYWYRQDPGQGLRLIYYSQIVNDFQKGDIAEGYSVSREKKESFPLTVTSAQKNPTAFYLCASRARTGGAETQYFGPGTRLLVL.

The rearrangement links TRBV5-1 to TRBJ2-5; D remains ambiguous. Germline CDR1 SGHRS, CDR2 YFSETQ. There are 12 residues in the CDR3. V lost 1 base and J lost 5, with 6 bases in between. The CDR3, as DNA: TGCGCCAGCAGCTTGATTGGGGAGACCCAGTACTTC. Protein product: CASSLIGETQYF. The full variable domain, with the rest looked up from reference TRBV5-1 and TRBJ2-5, is KAGVTQTPRYLIKTRGQQVTLSCSPISGHRSVSWYQQTPGQGLQFLFEYFSETQRNKGNFPGRFSGRQFSNSRSEMNVSTLELGDSALYLCASSLIGETQYFGPGTRLLVL.

The V call is TRBV30, the J call TRBJ1-4; no reliable D call. V lost 0 bases and J lost 3, with 11 bases in between. Germline assignment: CDR1 GTSNPN and CDR2 SVGIG (reference sequence). CDR3 size: 15 residues. CDR3 region: CAWSVPEGPNEKLFF. CDR3 sequence (DNA): TGTGCCTGGAGTGTACCTGAGGGTCCTAATGAAAAACTGTTTTTT.

The chain employs TRBV6-1 and TRBJ1-4; D is ambiguous. The V end lost 4 bases, the J end lost 3 bases, and 9 bases lay between the germline ends. CDR3 length equals 14 residues. CDR1 MNHNS and CDR2 SASEGT come from the germline V gene. CDR3 loop: CASSVFRANEKLFF. The CDR3 DNA is TGTGCCAGCAGTGTTTTTAGAGCTAATGAAAAACTGTTTTTT.

This sequence joins TRBV6-1 and TRBJ1-6, with 9 positions matching TRBD1. The germline gives CDR1 MNHNS, CDR2 SASEGT. Germline trimming cut 2 bases from V and 7 bases from J; bases unmatched to any gene: 9. This CDR3 comprises 17 residues. Written as DNA, the CDR3 is TGTGCCAGCAGTGAATCCACCGGGACAGGGCCCAATTCACCCCTCCACTTT. Its protein product is CASSESTGTGPNSPLHF.

V is TRBV6-5 and J is TRBJ1-1, with D tentatively TRBD1 (6 bases). The germline V and J ends were trimmed by 5 bases and 5 bases, with 18 bases remaining between them. Looked up from germline, CDR1 is MNHEY and CDR2 is SVGAGI. The CDR3 totals 15 residues. The CDR3 bases are TGTGCCAGCAGTCCACAGGGCTCATGGAGGACTGAAGCTTTCTTT. Protein sequence: CASSPQGSWRTEAFF.

This clone appeared once. The gene calls are TRBV11-2 and TRBJ1-1; no reliable D call. Trimming shortened V by 1 base and J by 7 bases, and 13 bases separated the two germline ends. Germline V gene data show CDR1 as SGHAT and CDR2 as FQNNGV. The CDR3 has 14 residues. The CDR3 DNA reads TGTGCCAGCAGCTTAGCGGGAATTGGTAGTGAAGCTTTCTTT. This gives the protein CASSLAGIGSEAFF.

This clone was observed a few times. The V and J genes are TRBV27 and TRBJ2-3, with D perhaps TRBD1 (6 bases). The germline V gene has CDR1 MNHEY and CDR2 SMNVEV (reference sequence). This CDR3 has 20 residues. V was shortened by 4 bases and J by 2 bases, with 28 bases between the two germline ends. The CDR3 spells CASSSMDTDEPWGHTDTQYF. The CDR3 nucleotides read TGTGCCAGCAGTTCAATGGACACGGACGAGCCCTGGGGGCACACAGATACGCAGTATTTT.

The rearrangement uses TRBV5-1 and TRBJ1-4; a weak D match, TRBD1 (6 bases). V lost 4 bases, J lost 7 bases, and 20 bases lay in between. Germline lookup yields CDR1 SGHRS and CDR2 YFSETQ. The CDR3 has 16 amino acids. This CDR3 reads CASSGNTGLLGEKLFF. The DNA of the CDR3 is TGCGCCAGCAGCGGAAATACAGGGTTACTTGGTGAAAAACTGTTTTTT.

V gene TRBV9 combines with J gene TRBJ1-4; weak D call: TRBD1 (5 bases). The V gene's germline CDR1 is SGDLS and CDR2 YYNGEE. Trimming cost V 0 bases and J 4 bases, with 10 bases left between them. The CDR3 covers 15 residues. The CDR3 DNA follows: TGTGCCAGCAGCGTAGGAGGGGCCCGTAATGAAAAACTGTTTTTT. Translating it yields CASSVGGARNEKLFF.

The rearrangement joins TRBV10-3 to TRBJ2-7; 9 bases line up with TRBD1. The J segment lost 3 bases and the V segment lost 5 bases, leaving 2 bases of the junction unmatched. This CDR3 region has 13 residues. Germline loops: CDR1 ENHRY, CDR2 SYGVKD. The CDR3 bases are TGTGCCATCAGTAGGGACAGGGTCTACGAGCAGTACTTC. Its protein product is CAISRDRVYEQYF.

The gene calls are TRBV28 and TRBJ2-2; 8 bases are shared with TRBD2. Germline V gene lookup returns CDR1 MDHEN and CDR2 SYDVKM. Trimming removed 6 bases from V and 0 bases from J; junction bases left unmatched: 6. The CDR3 extends over 16 amino acids. The DNA for the CDR3 is TGTGCCAGCAGCAGGCTGGGACTAGCGAACACCGGGGAGCTGTTTTTT. Its protein product is CASSRLGLANTGELFF.

This clone was detected once. This chain connects TRBV27 to TRBJ2-7; TRBD2 matches at 7 bases. J was trimmed by 0 bases and V by 3 bases; bases with no gene match: 2. There are 14 residues in the CDR3. Germline V CDR1 and CDR2: MNHEY, SMNVEV (reference sequence). CDR3 protein: CASSFSGPSYEQYF. CDR3 DNA: TGTGCCAGCAGTTTTAGCGGGCCCTCCTACGAGCAGTACTTC.

This chain joins TRBV5-1 and TRBJ1-1, with D possibly matching TRBD1 (5 bases). Trimming removed 3 bases from V and 1 base from J, with 10 bases in between. Germline V gives CDR1 SGHRS, CDR2 YFSETQ. The CDR3 has 14 residues. CDR3 coding DNA: TGCGCCAGCAGCTCTGAGACAGCGAACACTGAAGCTTTCTTT. Translation gives CASSSETANTEAFF.

Worth noting for this clone: The identical CDR3 is also encoded by other nucleotide sequences in the sample. This sequence joins TRBV7-9 and TRBJ2-5; no clear D. The V gene lost 9 bases and the J gene lost 3 bases, with 8 bases spanning the gap. Germline CDR1 reads SEHNR; CDR2 reads FQNEAQ (reference sequence). This CDR3 comprises 11 residues. The CDR3 DNA reads TGTGCCAGTACACCAAAAGAGACCCAGTACTTC. Residues: CASTPKETQYF. Supplemented by reference TRBV7-9 and TRBJ2-5, the full variable domain reads DTGVSQNPRHKITKRGQNVTFRCDPISEHNRLYWYRQTLGQGPEFLTYFQNEAQLEKSRLLSDRFSAERPKGSFSTLEIQRTEQGDSAMYLCASTPKETQYFGPGTRLLVL.

The rearrangement uses TRBV11-2 and TRBJ1-2; perhaps TRBD1 as D (6 bases). Trimming removed 1 base from V and 8 bases from J, with 11 bases in between. Looked up from germline, CDR1 is SGHAT and CDR2 is FQNNGV. The CDR3 extends over 13 amino acids. The CDR3 DNA reads TGTGCCAGCAGCTTAGTTGGGGGCGTCGGCTACACCTTC. Amino acids: CASSLVGGVGYTF.

The chain combines TRBV30 with TRBJ1-5; 7 nucleotides line up with TRBD1. Germline lookup yields CDR1 GTSNPN and CDR2 SVGIG (reference sequence). The CDR3 is 13 residues long. V lost 3 bases to trimming and J lost 4 bases; unmatched junction nucleotides: 3. The CDR3 nucleotides are TGTGCCTGGAGACAGGGGTCGAATCAGCCCCAGCATTTT. This translates into CAWRQGSNQPQHF.

V usage is TRBV6-5 and J usage is TRBJ2-7; D call uncertain. The V end was cut by 8 bases, the J end by 7 bases, with 6 bases between. The CDR3 is made up of 9 amino acids. Germline CDR1 and CDR2: MNHEY and SVGAGI. The CDR3 bases are TGTGCCAGCTCTAGGGAGCAGTACTTC. Protein sequence: CASSREQYF.

The gene calls are TRBV6-1 and TRBJ2-6; the D is unclear. Germline V lookup: CDR1 MNHNS, CDR2 SASEGT. Trimming shortened V by 7 bases and J by 0 bases, and 10 bases separated the two germline ends. The CDR3 length is 15 residues. This CDR3 is CASTLISSGANVLTF. CDR3 DNA sequence: TGTGCCAGCACCCTCATTAGCTCTGGGGCCAACGTCCTGACTTTC.

The chain links TRBV9 to TRBJ2-1; TRBD2 matches 10 bases. Germline assignment: CDR1 SGDLS and CDR2 YYNGEE. Germline trimming cut 0 bases from V and 2 bases from J; bases unmatched to any gene: 14. This CDR3 contains 20 residues. In DNA form, the CDR3 reads TGTGCCAGCAGCGTAGGGGTTAGCGGGAGGATCCCCGTCGCCTACAATGAGCAGTTCTTC. The encoded protein is CASSVGVSGRIPVAYNEQFF.

This chain connects TRBV6-1 to TRBJ1-2; maybe TRBD1 (5 bases). The CDR3 spans 13 residues. Trimming removed 5 bases at V and 4 bases at J, with 11 bases between. The germline gives CDR1 MNHNS, CDR2 SASEGT. The CDR3 bases are TGTGCCAGCAGTCGGGACGGAACCTATGGCTACACCTTC. As protein: CASSRDGTYGYTF.